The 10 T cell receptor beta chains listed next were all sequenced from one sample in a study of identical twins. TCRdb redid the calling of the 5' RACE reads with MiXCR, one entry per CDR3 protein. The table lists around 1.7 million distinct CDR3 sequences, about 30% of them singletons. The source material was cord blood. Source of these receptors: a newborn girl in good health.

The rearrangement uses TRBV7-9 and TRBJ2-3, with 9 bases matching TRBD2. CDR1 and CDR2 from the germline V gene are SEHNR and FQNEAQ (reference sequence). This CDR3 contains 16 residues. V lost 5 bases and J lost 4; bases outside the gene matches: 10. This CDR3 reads CASSPLMGLAADTQYF. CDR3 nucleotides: TGTGCCAGCAGCCCTTTGATGGGACTAGCCGCAGATACGCAGTATTTT.

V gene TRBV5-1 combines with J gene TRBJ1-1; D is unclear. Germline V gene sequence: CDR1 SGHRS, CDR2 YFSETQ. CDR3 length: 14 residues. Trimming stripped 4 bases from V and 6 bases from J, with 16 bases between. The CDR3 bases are TGCGCCAGCAGCGGAGCAACCCCGAGGGCTGAAGCTTTCTTT. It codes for CASSGATPRAEAFF.

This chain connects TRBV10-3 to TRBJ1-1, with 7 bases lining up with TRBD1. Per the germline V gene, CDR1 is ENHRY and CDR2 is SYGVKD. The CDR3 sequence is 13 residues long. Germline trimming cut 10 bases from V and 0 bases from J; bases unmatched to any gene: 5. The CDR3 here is CASGQVMNTEAFF. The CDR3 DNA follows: TGTGCCAGTGGACAGGTGATGAACACTGAAGCTTTCTTT.

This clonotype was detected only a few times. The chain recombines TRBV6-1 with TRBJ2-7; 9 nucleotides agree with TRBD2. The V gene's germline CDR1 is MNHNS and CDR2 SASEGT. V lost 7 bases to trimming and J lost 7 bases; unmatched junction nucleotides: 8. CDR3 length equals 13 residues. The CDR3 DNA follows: TGTGCCAGCACTAGCGGGACCTACAATGAGCAGTACTTC. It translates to CASTSGTYNEQYF.

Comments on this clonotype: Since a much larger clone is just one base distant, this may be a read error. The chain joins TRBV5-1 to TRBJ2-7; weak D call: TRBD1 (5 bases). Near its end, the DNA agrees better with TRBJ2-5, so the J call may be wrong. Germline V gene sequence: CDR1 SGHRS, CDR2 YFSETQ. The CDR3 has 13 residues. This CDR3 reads CASSVDSGETQYF. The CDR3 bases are TGCGCCAGCAGCGTGGATTCAGGGGAGACCCAGTACTTC.

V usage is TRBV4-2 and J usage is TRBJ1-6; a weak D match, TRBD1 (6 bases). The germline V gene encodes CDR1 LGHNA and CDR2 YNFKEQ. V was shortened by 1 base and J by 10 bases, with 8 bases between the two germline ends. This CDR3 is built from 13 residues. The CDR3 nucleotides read TGTGCCAGCAGCCAAGGTCAGGGGTCACCCCTCCACTTT. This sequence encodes CASSQGQGSPLHF.

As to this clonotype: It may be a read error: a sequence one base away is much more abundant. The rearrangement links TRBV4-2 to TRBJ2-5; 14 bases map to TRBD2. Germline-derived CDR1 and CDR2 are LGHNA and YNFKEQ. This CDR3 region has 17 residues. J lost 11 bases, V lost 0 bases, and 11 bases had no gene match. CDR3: CASSQDRGLAGDNEQYF. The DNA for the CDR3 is TGTGCCAGCAGCCAAGATAGGGGACTAGCGGGAGACAATGAGCAGTACTTC.

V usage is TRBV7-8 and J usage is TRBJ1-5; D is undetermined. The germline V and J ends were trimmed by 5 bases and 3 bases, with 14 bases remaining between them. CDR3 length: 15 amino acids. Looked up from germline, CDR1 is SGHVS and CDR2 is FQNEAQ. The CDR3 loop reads CASSPVSLINQPQHF. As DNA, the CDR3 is TGTGCCAGCAGCCCCGTCTCCCTTATCAATCAGCCCCAGCATTTT.

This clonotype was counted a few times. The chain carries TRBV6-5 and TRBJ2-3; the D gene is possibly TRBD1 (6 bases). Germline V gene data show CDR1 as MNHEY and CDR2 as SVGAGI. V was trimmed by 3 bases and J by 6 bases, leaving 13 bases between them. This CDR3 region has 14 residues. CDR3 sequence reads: CASSYRDKPDTQYF. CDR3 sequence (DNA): TGTGCCAGCAGTTATAGGGACAAACCTGATACGCAGTATTTT.

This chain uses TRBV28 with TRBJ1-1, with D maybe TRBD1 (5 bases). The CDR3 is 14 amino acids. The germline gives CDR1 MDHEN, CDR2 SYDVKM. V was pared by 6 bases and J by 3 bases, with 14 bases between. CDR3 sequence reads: CASSPGGAYTEAFF. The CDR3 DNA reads TGTGCCAGCAGCCCGGGAGGGGCCTACACTGAAGCTTTCTTT.